These 22 T cell receptor beta chains share one sample of origin, sequenced in a study of T cells in Graves' hyperthyroidism and ophthalmopathy. Researchers took RNA transcripts and amplified the TCR beta CDR3 regions from them. When the TCR CDR3 underwent first-round RT-PCR, the HTBI primer set was used. TCRdb independently ran MiXCR on the multiplex PCR reads; one entry per CDR3 protein. The sample has about 570,000 distinct CDR3 sequences; 40% to 55% are singletons. The specimen sequenced was peripheral blood or thyroid tissue (not recorded which). The receptors were sampled from an adult woman with Graves' disease, either hyperthyroidism or ophthalmopathy (not recorded which).

This chain links TRBV10-3 with TRBJ1-6; D possibly corresponds to TRBD1 (5 bases). V lost 9 bases and J 8 bases, leaving 14 bases between the germline ends. The CDR3 extends over 13 amino acids. The germline CDR1 and CDR2 sequences are ENHRY and SYGVKD. The CDR3 sequence: CAIANRIDSPLHF. In DNA, the CDR3 is TGTGCCATTGCCAACAGGATTGATTCACCCCTCCACTTT.

This clonotype was seen repeatedly, ten times or more. This chain uses TRBV11-2 with TRBJ2-7, with a possible D match to TRBD2 (5 bases). The germline V gene has CDR1 SGHAT and CDR2 FQNNGV. With 3 bases removed from V and 3 bases from J, the gap between germline ends came to 15 bases. The CDR3 runs 15 residues. In DNA form, the CDR3 reads TGTGCCAGCAGCTTCGGGCCTCTCCGGGGCTACGAGCAGTACTTC. It is translated as CASSFGPLRGYEQYF.

Concerning this clonotype itself: A much larger clone differs by one base, so this may be a read error. The chain links TRBV25-1 to TRBJ2-5, with 8 positions matching TRBD2. The CDR3 covers 17 residues. V lost 6 bases and J lost 5; bases outside the gene matches: 17. Germline V gene lookup returns CDR1 MGHDK and CDR2 SYGVNS. As DNA, the CDR3 is TGTGCCAGCAGCCACTTCGACCGGGAGGGCGTCCATGAGACCCAGTACTTC. Amino acid sequence: CASSHFDREGVHETQYF.

This clonotype was picked up many times. The chain combines TRBV4-1 with TRBJ1-2; the D gene is possibly TRBD1 (5 bases). The CDR3 sequence is 15 residues long. In germline, CDR1 is MGHRA, CDR2 YSYEKL. V gave up 0 bases and J gave up 3 bases, with 11 bases separating them. Written as DNA, the CDR3 is TGCGCCAGCAGCCAAGAACCCCAGGGTGACTATGGCTACACCTTC. Its protein product is CASSQEPQGDYGYTF.

This clonotype was observed a few times. The chain couples TRBV25-1 to TRBJ1-1; D ambiguous. The CDR3 is 15 residues long. The germline gives CDR1 MGHDK, CDR2 SYGVNS. Trimming shortened V by 4 bases and J by 1 base, and 13 bases separated the two germline ends. The CDR3 region is CASSASISTNTEAFF. For the CDR3, the DNA is TGTGCCAGCAGTGCCAGTATCAGCACGAACACTGAAGCTTTCTTT.

The chain has TRBV12-3 or TRBV12-4 and TRBJ1-5, with no clear D. The CDR3 extends over 15 amino acids. The germline V and J ends were trimmed by 2 bases and 2 bases, with 10 bases remaining between them. CDR3 nucleotide sequence: TGTGCCAGCAGTTTACGAGGACGCGGCAATCAGCCCCAGCATTTT. It yields the protein CASSLRGRGNQPQHF.

This clonotype was recorded at least ten times. The chain is built from TRBV15 and TRBJ1-5; 8 bases map to TRBD1. The V gene end was trimmed by 1 base and the J gene end by 2 bases; junction bases not matched to a gene: 4. Germline-derived CDR1 and CDR2 are LNHNV and YYDKDF (reference sequence). The length of the CDR3 is 16 residues. The CDR3 region is CATSRAQGAGNQPQHF. The CDR3 DNA reads as TGTGCCACCAGCAGAGCTCAGGGGGCTGGCAATCAGCCCCAGCATTTT.

This clonotype has only a few counts. As the CDR3 is not closed by the conserved phenylalanine or tryptophan, this likely results from a read error. The V call is TRBV19, the J call TRBJ1-1; no firm D call. The CDR3 is made up of 11 amino acids. CDR1 and CDR2 (germline): LNHDA, SQIVND (reference sequence). The V gene lost 7 bases and the J gene lost 5 bases, with 8 bases spanning the gap. Here the CDR3 reads CASTNGTEAFL. The CDR3 nucleotides read TGTGCCAGTACAAATGGGACTGAAGCTTTCCTT.

V and J are TRBV7-6 and TRBJ2-3; D remains ambiguous. The CDR3 runs 12 residues. CDR1 is SGHVS, CDR2 FNYEAQ, per germline. The V end lost 4 bases, the J end lost 9 bases, and 11 bases lay between the germline ends. The CDR3 sequence is CASSSLGGTQYF. CDR3 nucleotide sequence: TGTGCCAGCAGCTCTCTAGGTGGAACGCAGTATTTT.

The CDR3 DNA sequence: TGTGCCAGCAGTTACAGGGGAAGAGTGACTGAAGCTTTCTTT. Amino acids: CASSYRGRVTEAFF. This chain uses TRBV6-2 or TRBV6-3 with TRBJ1-1, with D tentatively TRBD1 (5 bases). CDR1 is MNHEY and CDR2 is SVGEGT in the germline V gene. V dropped 2 bases and J dropped 5 bases, with 12 bases sitting between them. CDR3 length equals 14 residues.

The chain is built from TRBV29-1 and TRBJ2-5; 7 bases align to TRBD1. The V segment lost 4 bases and the J segment 1 base; nucleotides outside the gene matches: 3. The germline V gene encodes CDR1 SQVTM and CDR2 ANQGSEA. CDR3 length equals 13 residues. DNA for the CDR3: TGCAGCGTTGGCCGGGACAGCCAAGAGACCCAGTACTTC. Encoded protein: CSVGRDSQETQYF.

This sequence joins TRBV5-1 and TRBJ2-1; D not resolved. The V gene lost 5 bases and the J gene lost 8 bases, with 14 bases spanning the gap. The germline V gene encodes CDR1 SGHRS and CDR2 YFSETQ. This CDR3 is 13 amino acids long. The chain's CDR3 is CASSYGLRDEQFF. CDR3 bases: TGCGCCAGCAGTTACGGTCTTCGTGATGAGCAGTTCTTC.

This clonotype has only a few counts. J is TRBJ2-7 and V is TRBV29-1, with D unclear. The CDR3 totals 12 residues. The V end was cut by 5 bases, the J end by 2 bases, with 10 bases between. The germline CDR1 and CDR2 sequences are SQVTM and ANQGSEA. The CDR3: CSVTGGTYEQYF. For the CDR3, the DNA is TGCAGCGTTACGGGCGGAACCTACGAGCAGTACTTC.

In its sample, this clonotype was seen many times. The chain uses TRBV7-2 and TRBJ1-2; TRBD1 aligns across 9 bases. The V and J ends lost 4 bases and 6 bases, in that order; junction bases with no gene match: 6. CDR1 and CDR2 from the germline V gene are SGHTA and FQGNSA. CDR3 length: 14 amino acids. CDR3 residues: CASSSRTGADGYTF. CDR3 DNA: TGTGCCAGCAGCTCGCGGACAGGGGCGGATGGCTACACCTTC.

This clonotype has ten or more counts. The chain couples TRBV5-1 to TRBJ2-5; D remains unclear. Germline CDR1 SGHRS, CDR2 YFSETQ. The V and J ends lost 0 bases and 1 base respectively, with 7 bases between them. The CDR3 is made up of 14 amino acids. CDR3 residues: CASSLGQTQETQYF. The CDR3 DNA is TGCGCCAGCAGCTTGGGGCAGACCCAAGAGACCCAGTACTTC.

This clonotype has a handful of counts. A clone one base away is much larger, so this may be a read error. The chain links TRBV20-1 to TRBJ2-7, with TRBD1 identical over 9 bases. The CDR3 is 14 amino acids. Per germline, CDR1 DFQATT and CDR2 SNEGSKA (reference sequence). CDR3 sequence (DNA): TGCAGTGCTAGAGATCCGGACAGGGGTTACGAGCAGTGCTTC. Protein sequence: CSARDPDRGYEQCF.

The gene calls are TRBV28 and TRBJ1-1; 10 nucleotides agree with TRBD1. Trimming took 6 bases from V and 1 from J; bases not matched to a gene: 5. Germline V gene sequence: CDR1 MDHEN, CDR2 SYDVKM. CDR3 size: 15 residues. The CDR3, as DNA: TGTGCCAGCAGCCAGAGGACAGGGGGGAACACTGAAGCTTTCTTT. Its protein is CASSQRTGGNTEAFF.

The rearrangement uses TRBV3-1 and TRBJ1-5, with D uncertain. This CDR3 is built from 15 residues. V lost 3 bases to trimming and J lost 8 bases, with 17 bases between them. Looked up from germline, CDR1 is LGHDT and CDR2 is YNNKEL (reference sequence). The CDR3 loop is CASSHNHQTLEPQHF. The CDR3 nucleotides read TGTGCCAGCAGCCATAACCACCAGACCCTGGAGCCCCAGCATTTT.

The rearrangement joins TRBV3-1 to TRBJ1-6; D is ambiguous. CDR3 size: 14 residues. Germline CDR1 reads LGHDT; CDR2 reads YNNKEL (reference sequence). Trimming cost V 5 bases and J 7 bases, with 12 bases left between them. DNA for the CDR3: TGTGCCAGCAGCTTCCGGGCGCAAAATTCACCCCTCCACTTT. Amino acid sequence: CASSFRAQNSPLHF.

This clonotype has ten or more counts. This rearrangement joins TRBV11-2 to TRBJ2-7; 7 bases map to TRBD1. The germline gives CDR1 SGHAT, CDR2 FQNNGV. The CDR3 is 16 residues long. J was trimmed by 6 bases and V by 5 bases; bases with no gene match: 16. The CDR3 nucleotides are TGTGCCAGCAGCCAAACACAGGGGTACCCCCCGGGCGAGCAGTACTTC. It translates to CASSQTQGYPPGEQYF.

This clonotype was recorded many times. This rearrangement joins TRBV9 to TRBJ1-2, with D unresolved. Germline V gene data show CDR1 as SGDLS and CDR2 as YYNGEE. The CDR3 sequence is 13 residues long. The V gene lost 7 bases and the J gene lost 2 bases, with 12 bases spanning the gap. The CDR3 here is CASYSGRNYGYTF. Written as DNA, the CDR3 is TGTGCCAGCTACTCGGGCCGGAACTATGGCTACACCTTC.

The gene calls are TRBV5-1 and TRBJ1-6; weak D call: TRBD1 (6 bases). The CDR3 covers 12 residues. Deletions cut 4 bases from V and 10 bases from J, with 9 bases between. In germline, CDR1 is SGHRS, CDR2 YFSETQ. DNA of the CDR3: TGCGCCAGCAGCGGGGGGCGGTCACCCCTCCACTTT. The encoded protein is CASSGGRSPLHF.